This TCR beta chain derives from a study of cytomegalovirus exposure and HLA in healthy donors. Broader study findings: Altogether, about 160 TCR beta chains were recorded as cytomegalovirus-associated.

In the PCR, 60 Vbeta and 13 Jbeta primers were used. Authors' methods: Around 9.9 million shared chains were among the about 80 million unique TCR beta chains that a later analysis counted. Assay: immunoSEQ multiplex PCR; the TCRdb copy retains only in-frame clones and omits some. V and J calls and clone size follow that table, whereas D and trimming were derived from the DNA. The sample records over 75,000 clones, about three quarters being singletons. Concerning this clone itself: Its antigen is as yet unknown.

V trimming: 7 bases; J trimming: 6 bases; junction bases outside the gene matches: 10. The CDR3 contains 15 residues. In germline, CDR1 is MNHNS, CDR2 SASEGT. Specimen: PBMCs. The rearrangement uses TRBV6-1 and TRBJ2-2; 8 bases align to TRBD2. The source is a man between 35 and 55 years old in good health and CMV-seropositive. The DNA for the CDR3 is TGTGCCAGCATCCTTGGGACTAGACTGCCCGGGGAGCTGTTTTTT. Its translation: CASILGTRLPGELFF.